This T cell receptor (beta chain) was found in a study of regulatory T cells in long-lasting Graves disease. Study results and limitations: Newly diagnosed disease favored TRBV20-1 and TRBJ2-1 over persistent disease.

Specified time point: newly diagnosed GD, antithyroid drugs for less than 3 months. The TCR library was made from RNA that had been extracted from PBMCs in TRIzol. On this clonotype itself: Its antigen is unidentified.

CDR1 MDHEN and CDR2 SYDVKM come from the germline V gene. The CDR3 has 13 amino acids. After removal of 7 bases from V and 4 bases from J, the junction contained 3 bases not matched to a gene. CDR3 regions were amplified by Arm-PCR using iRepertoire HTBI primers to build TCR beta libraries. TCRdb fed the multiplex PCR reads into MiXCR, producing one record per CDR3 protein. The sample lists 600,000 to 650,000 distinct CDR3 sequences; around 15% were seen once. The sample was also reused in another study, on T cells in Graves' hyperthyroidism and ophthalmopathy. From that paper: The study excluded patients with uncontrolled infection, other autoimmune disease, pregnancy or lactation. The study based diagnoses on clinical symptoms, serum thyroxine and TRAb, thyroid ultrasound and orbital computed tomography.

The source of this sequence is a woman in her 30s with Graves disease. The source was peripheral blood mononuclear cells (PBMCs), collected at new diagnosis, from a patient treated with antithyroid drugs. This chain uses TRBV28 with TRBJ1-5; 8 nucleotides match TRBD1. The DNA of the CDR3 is TGTGCCAGCATGCGACAGGGGAATCAGCCCCAGCATTTT. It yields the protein CASMRQGNQPQHF.